The 29 T cell receptor beta chains presented below share a single source sample, sequenced in a study of T cells in Graves' hyperthyroidism and ophthalmopathy. RNA transcripts gave rise to amplified TCR beta CDR3 regions. A first-round RT-PCR of the TCR CDR3 used the HTBI primer set. TCRdb re-analysed the multiplex PCR reads in MiXCR, keeping a single row per CDR3 protein. The data show hundreds of thousands of distinct CDR3 sequences, roughly 17% seen once. The sample was blood. The receptors were sampled from a woman between 25 and 40 years old with Graves' hyperthyroidism.

The chain uses TRBV5-6 and TRBJ2-7; perhaps TRBD1 as D (6 bases). The CDR3 length is 13 residues. Trimming removed 1 base at V and 5 bases at J, with 10 bases between. CDR1 is SGHDT and CDR2 is YYEEEE in the germline V gene. Here the CDR3 DNA reads TGTGCCAGCAGCTTGACAGGGTTGGACGAGCAGTACTTC. It translates to CASSLTGLDEQYF.

This clonotype was seen ten or more times. The chain combines TRBV28 with TRBJ2-7, with 8 nucleotides matching TRBD1. Germline V lookup: CDR1 MDHEN, CDR2 SYDVKM. Trimming at V came to 7 bases and at J to 0 bases, leaving 8 bases not matched to a gene. The CDR3 runs 15 residues. The CDR3, as DNA: TGTGCCAGCACCTACAGGGGGATACCCTCCTACGAGCAGTACTTC. The encoded protein is CASTYRGIPSYEQYF. The variable domain in full, with the rest retrieved from reference TRBV28 and TRBJ2-7, is DVKVTQSSRYLVKRTGEKVFLECVQDMDHENMFWYRQDPGLGLRLIYFSYDVKMKEKGDIPEGYSVSREKKERFSLILESASTNQTSMYLCASTYRGIPSYEQYFGPGTRLTVT.

This clonotype was seen many times. The V gene is TRBV10-3, the J gene TRBJ1-1; D ambiguous. Deletions cut 6 bases from V and 1 base from J, with 9 bases between. The CDR3 runs to 13 residues. Germline lookup yields CDR1 ENHRY and CDR2 SYGVKD. In DNA form, the CDR3 reads TGTGCCATCAGCGATCCTCAGAACACTGAAGCTTTCTTT. Protein sequence: CAISDPQNTEAFF.

This clonotype showed up many times. The chain uses TRBV20-1 and TRBJ2-3; 9 bases fit TRBD2. V was pared by 4 bases and J by 4 bases, with 12 bases of the junction left unmatched. CDR3 length: 16 residues. The germline gives CDR1 DFQATT, CDR2 SNEGSKA (reference sequence). Written as DNA, the CDR3 is TGCAGTGCTAATACCCAGGGACTAGCCTACTCAGATACGCAGTATTTT. Its translation is CSANTQGLAYSDTQYF.

This clonotype was detected only once. The V and J genes are TRBV27 and TRBJ2-2; 7 bases map to TRBD1. The CDR3 loop spans 17 amino acids. With 1 base clipped from V and 1 base from J, the junction kept 6 bases outside the gene matches. The germline V gene has CDR1 MNHEY and CDR2 SMNVEV (reference sequence). DNA for the CDR3: TGTGCCAGCAGTTTATACTGGACAGGCCAGAACACCGGGGAGCTGTTTTTT. It specifies CASSLYWTGQNTGELFF.

There are many counts of this clonotype. The CDR3 DNA follows: TGCAGTGCCAATGACAGGAATCTACGAGAGCAGTACTTC. It translates to CSANDRNLREQYF. V usage is TRBV20-1 and J usage is TRBJ2-7; D may be TRBD1 (6 bases). V was pared by 6 bases and J by 7 bases, with 19 bases between. Per the germline V gene, CDR1 is DFQATT and CDR2 is SNEGSKA (reference sequence). The CDR3 loop spans 13 amino acids.

This clonotype has only a few counts. One junction end disagrees with the germline gene, perhaps due to a read error. The rearrangement links TRBV5-1 to TRBJ2-7; 11 positions match TRBD2. CDR1 and CDR2 from the germline V gene are SGHRS and YFSETQ. The CDR3 extends over 16 amino acids. The CDR3 region has the DNA TGCGCCAGCAGCTCACTAGCGGGAGTTCCCTCCTACGAGCAATACTTC. Translating it yields CASSSLAGVPSYEQYF. Supplemented by reference TRBV5-1 and TRBJ2-7, the full variable domain reads KAGVTQTPRYLIKTRGQQVTLSCSPISGHRSVSWYQQTPGQGLQFLFEYFSETQRNKGNFPGRFSGRQFSNSRSEMNVSTLELGDSALYLCASSSLAGVPSYEQYFGPGTRLTVT.

The chain is built from TRBV30 and TRBJ1-2; 7 bases align to TRBD1. Losses at the gene ends were 2 bases for V and 4 bases for J; bases not matched to a gene: 10. This CDR3 region has 15 residues. Germline assignment: CDR1 GTSNPN and CDR2 SVGIG (reference sequence). The CDR3 DNA reads TGTGCCTGGAGTAACCCGCGGACAGGAAGCTATGGCTACACCTTC. Its translation: CAWSNPRTGSYGYTF.

This clonotype was recorded at least ten times. The rearrangement uses TRBV28 and TRBJ2-1, with 12 bases identical to TRBD2. The germline V gene has CDR1 MDHEN and CDR2 SYDVKM. With 6 bases clipped from V and 4 bases from J, the junction kept 1 base outside the gene matches. The CDR3 loop spans 14 amino acids. The CDR3 coding sequence is TGTGCCAGCAGGCTAGCGGGAGGGTACAATGAGCAGTTCTTC. This encodes CASRLAGGYNEQFF.

This clonotype was seen repeatedly, ten times or more. The chain has TRBV5-1 and TRBJ1-1, with unresolved D. V dropped 4 bases and J dropped 0 bases, with 13 bases sitting between them. In germline, CDR1 is SGHRS, CDR2 YFSETQ. CDR3 length equals 15 residues. The CDR3, as DNA: TGCGCCAGCAGCCCGGGTTCCAGAATGAACACTGAAGCTTTCTTT. It codes for CASSPGSRMNTEAFF. The whole variable domain, remainder taken from reference TRBV5-1 and TRBJ1-1, is KAGVTQTPRYLIKTRGQQVTLSCSPISGHRSVSWYQQTPGQGLQFLFEYFSETQRNKGNFPGRFSGRQFSNSRSEMNVSTLELGDSALYLCASSPGSRMNTEAFFGQGTRLTVV.

This clonotype has more than one count but fewer than ten. The chain joins TRBV2 to TRBJ2-7; 9 bases map to TRBD1. The CDR3 loop spans 15 amino acids. V was clipped by 5 bases and J by 2 bases; unmatched bases: 7. Germline V CDR1 and CDR2: SNHLY, FYNNEI. The DNA for the CDR3 is TGTGCCAGCAGTTCCGAACAGGGGGCTACCTACGAGCAGTACTTC. Protein: CASSSEQGATYEQYF.

This clonotype was recorded a few times. This chain links TRBV7-3 with TRBJ1-2; D ambiguous. The CDR3 is made up of 16 amino acids. Trimming took 6 bases from V and 4 from J, leaving 21 bases between them. Germline V gene lookup returns CDR1 SGHTA and CDR2 FQGTGA. The CDR3 bases are TGTGCCAGCAGTCGGATGGACCTACCCGAGGGCTATGGCTACACCTTC. Amino acid sequence: CASSRMDLPEGYGYTF.

This clonotype was recorded only once. The V gene is TRBV20-1, the J gene TRBJ2-3, with 11 bases fitting TRBD2. CDR3 size: 16 residues. J gave up 6 bases and V 1 base, and 9 bases lay outside the gene matches. CDR1 DFQATT and CDR2 SNEGSKA come from the germline V gene (reference sequence). This CDR3 is CSARGPLAGEADTQYF. CDR3 sequence (DNA): TGCAGTGCTAGAGGTCCACTAGCGGGAGAGGCCGATACGCAGTATTTT.

This clonotype was detected only a few times. The rearrangement joins TRBV10-3 to TRBJ2-3; 9 bases match TRBD2. Germline values: CDR1 ENHRY, CDR2 SYGVKD. V shed 10 bases and J 3 bases; nucleotides not matched to a gene: 11. This CDR3 comprises 15 residues. CDR3 bases: TGTGCCACCTCTTTACTAGCGGGCAATACAGATACGCAGTATTTT. Translation gives CATSLLAGNTDTQYF.

The chain joins TRBV10-3 to TRBJ2-1; the match to TRBD2 covers 12 bases. The CDR3 spans 18 residues. Germline V CDR1 and CDR2: ENHRY, SYGVKD. Trimming took 4 bases from V and 8 from J; bases not matched to a gene: 15. CDR3 sequence reads: CAISVGLAGGPTGYEQFF. The CDR3 nucleotides read TGTGCCATCAGTGTTGGGCTAGCGGGAGGGCCTACTGGCTATGAGCAGTTCTTC.

This clonotype was recorded many times. CDR3 amino acids: CASSLWGSEEKLFF. The CDR3 region has the DNA TGTGCCAGCAGTTTATGGGGGTCAGAGGAAAAACTGTTTTTT. The V gene is TRBV27, the J gene TRBJ1-4; a possible D gene is TRBD1 (5 bases). Trimming pared 1 base from V and 8 bases from J, leaving 11 bases between. The CDR3 is made up of 14 amino acids. Germline-derived CDR1 and CDR2 are MNHEY and SMNVEV (reference sequence).

The chain carries TRBV9 and TRBJ1-6; 9 bases map to TRBD1. Germline lookup yields CDR1 SGDLS and CDR2 YYNGEE. The J segment lost 7 bases and the V segment lost 2 bases, leaving 4 bases of the junction unmatched. The CDR3 runs to 15 residues. CDR3 in amino acids: CASSVGQGKNSPLHF. CDR3 nucleotides: TGTGCCAGCAGCGTCGGACAGGGGAAAAATTCACCCCTCCACTTT.

A few counts support this clonotype. V and J are TRBV4-3 and TRBJ2-3; D gene uncertain. V was cut by 3 bases and J by 0 bases, with 10 bases left in between. This CDR3 has 15 residues. Per germline, CDR1 LGHNA and CDR2 YSLEER. The CDR3 here is CASSQLRSSTDTQYF. CDR3 DNA: TGCGCCAGCAGCCAGCTAAGGTCGAGCACAGATACGCAGTATTTT.

Concerning this clonotype itself: A read error may explain this, as a much larger clone is one base away. CDR3 amino acids: CSVWDRSTYSYTF. CDR3 sequence (DNA): TGCAGCGTGTGGGACAGAAGCACTTATAGCTACACCTTC. The chain carries TRBV29-1 and TRBJ1-2; 7 bases map to TRBD1. The CDR3 sequence is 13 residues long. Germline V CDR1 and CDR2: SQVTM, ANQGSEA. V lost 6 bases, J lost 9 bases, and 13 bases stayed unmatched.

This chain uses TRBV7-8 with TRBJ2-1, with 11 positions matching TRBD1. J was trimmed by 8 bases and V by 6 bases; bases with no gene match: 9. The germline V gene has CDR1 SGHVS and CDR2 FQNEAQ. CDR3 length: 15 residues. The CDR3 DNA sequence: TGTGCCAGCAGGACCTTAGGACAGGGGGCGCATGAGCAGTTCTTC. It is translated as CASRTLGQGAHEQFF.

This clonotype was seen repeatedly, ten times or more. The J gene is TRBJ2-7, the V gene TRBV20-1; D possibly corresponds to TRBD1 (5 bases). Trimming pared 6 bases from V and 2 bases from J, leaving 11 bases between. Germline CDR1 is DFQATT and CDR2 is SNEGSKA (reference sequence). The CDR3 is 12 amino acids. CDR3 sequence: CSANRLTYEQYF. As DNA, the CDR3 is TGCAGTGCGAACAGGTTAACCTACGAGCAGTACTTC.

The chain is built from TRBV30 and TRBJ1-1; 9 bases line up with TRBD1. J was trimmed by 6 bases and V by 5 bases; bases with no gene match: 7. CDR1 and CDR2 from the germline V gene are GTSNPN and SVGIG (reference sequence). There are 13 residues in the CDR3. For the CDR3, the DNA is TGTGCCTGGGACAGGGGGAGGCTCGCTGAAGCTTTCTTT. It translates to CAWDRGRLAEAFF.

This clonotype was detected only a few times. V is TRBV9 and J is TRBJ2-7; a weak D match, TRBD2 (5 bases). V was clipped by 4 bases and J by 3 bases, with 20 bases between them. The length of the CDR3 is 16 residues. Germline V lookup: CDR1 SGDLS, CDR2 YYNGEE. CDR3 nucleotides: TGTGCCAGCAGCCCGAGAAGAGGCACTAGTCTCTACGAGCAGTACTTC. This sequence encodes CASSPRRGTSLYEQYF.

This clonotype was recorded at least ten times. The CDR3 nucleotides read TGTGCCAGCAGCCATGAGACGGGAACATTTCCCTACGAGCAGTACTTC. It encodes CASSHETGTFPYEQYF. The chain couples TRBV3-1 to TRBJ2-7, with D possibly matching TRBD2 (5 bases). Germline V gene sequence: CDR1 LGHDT, CDR2 YNNKEL (reference sequence). The CDR3 runs 16 residues. Trimming removed 3 bases at V and 2 bases at J, with 17 bases between.

J is TRBJ2-1 and V is TRBV30; 10 positions match TRBD2. The CDR3 has 17 residues. J lost 7 bases, V lost 4 bases, and 16 bases had no gene match. Germline V gene data show CDR1 as GTSNPN and CDR2 as SVGIG (reference sequence). CDR3 DNA: TGTGCCTGGAAATCGAATCTTCTAGCGGGAGCTTTAAATGAGCAGTTCTTC. It codes for CAWKSNLLAGALNEQFF.

The table lists this clonotype with a few counts. This chain connects TRBV20-1 to TRBJ1-4, with D perhaps TRBD1 (5 bases). Trimming left V 4 bases short and J 5 bases short, with 11 bases between. The CDR3 consists of 13 residues. Germline CDR1 reads DFQATT; CDR2 reads SNEGSKA (reference sequence). CDR3 amino acids: CSAKTAPNEKLFF. The CDR3 DNA reads as TGCAGTGCTAAGACAGCTCCAAATGAAAAACTGTTTTTT.

In its sample, this clonotype was seen once. The chain combines TRBV5-1 with TRBJ2-1, with 10 positions matching TRBD1. The CDR3 sequence is 17 residues long. Trimming cost V 5 bases and J 5 bases; bases outside gene matches: 13. CDR1 is SGHRS, CDR2 YFSETQ, per germline. The CDR3 region has the DNA TGCGCCAGCAGAGCCCCCTACCGGGACAGGGGAAACAATGAGCAGTTCTTC. Its protein is CASRAPYRDRGNNEQFF.

This clonotype occurred a few times. The chain employs TRBV7-9 and TRBJ2-7; no reliable D call. Germline V gene sequence: CDR1 SEHNR, CDR2 FQNEAQ (reference sequence). V was cut by 6 bases and J by 0 bases, with 18 bases left in between. This CDR3 region has 16 residues. CDR3: CASSHGLTNPSYEQYF. The CDR3 region has the DNA TGTGCCAGCAGTCATGGTCTTACCAATCCCTCCTACGAGCAGTACTTC.

This clonotype appeared many times. V usage is TRBV12-3 or TRBV12-4 and J usage is TRBJ2-7, with 7 bases matching TRBD1. The V segment lost 8 bases and the J segment 2 bases; nucleotides outside the gene matches: 3. This CDR3 region has 12 residues. CDR3 sequence reads: CASRQGTYEQYF. As DNA, the CDR3 is TGTGCCAGCCGACAGGGAACCTACGAGCAGTACTTC.